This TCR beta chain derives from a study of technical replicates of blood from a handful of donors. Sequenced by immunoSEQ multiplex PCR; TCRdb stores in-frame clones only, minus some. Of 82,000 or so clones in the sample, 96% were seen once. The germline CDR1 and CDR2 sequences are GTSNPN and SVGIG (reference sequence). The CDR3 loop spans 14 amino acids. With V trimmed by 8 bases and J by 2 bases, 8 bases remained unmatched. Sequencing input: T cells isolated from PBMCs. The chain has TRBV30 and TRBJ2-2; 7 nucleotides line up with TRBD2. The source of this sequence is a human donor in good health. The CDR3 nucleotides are TGTGCCGGTCGCCGGGACTACAACACCGGGGAGCTGTTTTTT. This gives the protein CAGRRDYNTGELFF.